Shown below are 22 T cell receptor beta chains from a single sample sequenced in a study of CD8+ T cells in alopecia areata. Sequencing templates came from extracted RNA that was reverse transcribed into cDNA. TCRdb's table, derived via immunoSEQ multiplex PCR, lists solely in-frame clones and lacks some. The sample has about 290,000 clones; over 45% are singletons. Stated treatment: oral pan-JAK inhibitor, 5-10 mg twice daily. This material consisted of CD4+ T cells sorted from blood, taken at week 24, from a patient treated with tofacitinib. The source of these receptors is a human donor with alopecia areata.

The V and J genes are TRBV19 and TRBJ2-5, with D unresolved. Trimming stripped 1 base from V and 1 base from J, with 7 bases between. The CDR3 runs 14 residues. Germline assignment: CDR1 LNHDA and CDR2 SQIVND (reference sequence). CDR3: CASSIGQSQETQYF. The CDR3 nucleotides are TGTGCCAGTAGTATAGGACAATCCCAAGAGACCCAGTACTTC.

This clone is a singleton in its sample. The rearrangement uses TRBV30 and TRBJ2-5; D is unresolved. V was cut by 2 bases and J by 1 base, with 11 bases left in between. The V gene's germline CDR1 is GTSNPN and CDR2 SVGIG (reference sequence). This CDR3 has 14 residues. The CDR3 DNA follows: TGTGCCTGGAGTCGGGTAGTTCTCCAAGAGACCCAGTACTTC. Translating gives CAWSRVVLQETQYF.

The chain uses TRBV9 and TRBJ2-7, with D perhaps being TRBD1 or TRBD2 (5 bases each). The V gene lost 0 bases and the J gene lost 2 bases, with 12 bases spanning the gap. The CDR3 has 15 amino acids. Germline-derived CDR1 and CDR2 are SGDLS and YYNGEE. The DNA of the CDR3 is TGTGCCAGCAGCGTAGGAGGGACGGACACCTACGAGCAGTACTTC. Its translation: CASSVGGTDTYEQYF.

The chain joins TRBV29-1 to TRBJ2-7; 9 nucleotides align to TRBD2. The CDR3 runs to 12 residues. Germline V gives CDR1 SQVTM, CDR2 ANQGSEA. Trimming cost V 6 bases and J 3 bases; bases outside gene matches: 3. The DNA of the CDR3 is TGCAGCGTAGCGGGGGGACACTACGAGCAGTACTTC. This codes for CSVAGGHYEQYF.

CDR3 nucleotides: TGCGCCAGCAGCTTACTAGGGGGAAGTGAGCAGTTCTTC. This gives the protein CASSLLGGSEQFF. This sequence joins TRBV5-1 and TRBJ2-1, with a tentative D call TRBD1 (6 bases). The V and J ends lost 2 bases and 9 bases respectively, with 12 bases between them. The V gene's germline CDR1 is SGHRS and CDR2 YFSETQ. This CDR3 is 13 amino acids long.

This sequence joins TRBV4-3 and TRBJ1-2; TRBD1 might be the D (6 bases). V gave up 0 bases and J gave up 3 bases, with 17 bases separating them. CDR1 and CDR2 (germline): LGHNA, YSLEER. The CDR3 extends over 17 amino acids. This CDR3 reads CASSQDRGQGGYYGYTF. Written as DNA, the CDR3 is TGCGCCAGCAGCCAAGATCGGGGGCAGGGCGGTTACTATGGCTACACCTTC.

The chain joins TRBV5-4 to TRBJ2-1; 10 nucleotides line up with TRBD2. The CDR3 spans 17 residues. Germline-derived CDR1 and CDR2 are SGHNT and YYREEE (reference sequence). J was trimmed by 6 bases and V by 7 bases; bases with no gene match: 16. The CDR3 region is CASSAPAKRGGGNEQFF. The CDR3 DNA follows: TGTGCCAGCTCGGCCCCCGCTAAGCGGGGGGGCGGCAATGAGCAGTTCTTC.

The CDR3 loop is CASSYIMAFF. DNA for the CDR3: TGTGCCAGTAGTTACATTATGGCTTTCTTT. The chain recombines TRBV19 with TRBJ1-1; D is ambiguous. Trimming took 5 bases from V and 11 from J, leaving 9 bases between them. This CDR3 has 10 amino acids. Germline V CDR1 and CDR2: LNHDA, SQIVND (reference sequence).

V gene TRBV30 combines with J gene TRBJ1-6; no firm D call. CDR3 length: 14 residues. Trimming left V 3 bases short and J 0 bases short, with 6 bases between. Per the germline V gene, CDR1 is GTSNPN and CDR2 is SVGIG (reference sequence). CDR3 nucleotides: TGTGCCTGGAGGGGAAGCTCCTATAATTCACCCCTCCACTTT. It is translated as CAWRGSSYNSPLHF.

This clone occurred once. Here the CDR3 DNA reads TGCGCCAGCAGCCAAGAGCTTTGGAGCAATCAGCCCCAGCATTTT. This gives the protein CASSQELWSNQPQHF. This chain links TRBV4-1 with TRBJ1-5; D is undetermined. V was clipped by 0 bases and J by 1 base, with 7 bases between them. The CDR3 totals 15 residues. CDR1 is MGHRA, CDR2 YSYEKL, per germline.

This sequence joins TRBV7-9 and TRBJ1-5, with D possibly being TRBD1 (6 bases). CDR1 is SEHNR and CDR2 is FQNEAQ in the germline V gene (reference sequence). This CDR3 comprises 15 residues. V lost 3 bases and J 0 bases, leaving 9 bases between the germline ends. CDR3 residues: CASSFGTNSNQPQHF. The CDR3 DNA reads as TGTGCCAGCAGCTTCGGGACAAATAGCAATCAGCCCCAGCATTTT. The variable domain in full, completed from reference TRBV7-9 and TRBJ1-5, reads DTGVSQNPRHKITKRGQNVTFRCDPISEHNRLYWYRQTLGQGPEFLTYFQNEAQLEKSRLLSDRFSAERPKGSFSTLEIQRTEQGDSAMYLCASSFGTNSNQPQHFGDGTRLSIL.

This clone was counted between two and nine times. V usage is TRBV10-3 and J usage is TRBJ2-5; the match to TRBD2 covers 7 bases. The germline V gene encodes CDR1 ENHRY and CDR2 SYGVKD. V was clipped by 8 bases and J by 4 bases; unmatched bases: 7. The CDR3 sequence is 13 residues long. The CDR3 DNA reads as TGTGCCATCTCCCCCTTAGCGGGAGAGACCCAGTACTTC. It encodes CAISPLAGETQYF.

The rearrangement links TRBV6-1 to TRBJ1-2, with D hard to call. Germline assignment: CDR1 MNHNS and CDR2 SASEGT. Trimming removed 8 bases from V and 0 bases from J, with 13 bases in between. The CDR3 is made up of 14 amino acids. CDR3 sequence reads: CASREGSTNYGYTF. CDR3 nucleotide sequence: TGTGCCAGCCGGGAGGGCAGTACTAACTATGGCTACACCTTC.

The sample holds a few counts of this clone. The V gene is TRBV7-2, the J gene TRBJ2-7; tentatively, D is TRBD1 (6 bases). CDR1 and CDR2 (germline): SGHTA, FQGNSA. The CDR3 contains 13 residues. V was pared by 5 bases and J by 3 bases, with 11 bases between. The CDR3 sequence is CASSAGTLYEQYF. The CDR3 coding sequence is TGTGCCAGCAGCGCCGGGACACTCTACGAGCAGTACTTC.

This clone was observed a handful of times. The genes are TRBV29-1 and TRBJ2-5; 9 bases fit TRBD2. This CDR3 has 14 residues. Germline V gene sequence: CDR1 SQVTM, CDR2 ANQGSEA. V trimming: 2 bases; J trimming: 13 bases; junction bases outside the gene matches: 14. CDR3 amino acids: CSVERGGDRGPRYF. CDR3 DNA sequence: TGCAGCGTTGAACGCGGGGGGGATCGCGGACCTCGGTACTTC.

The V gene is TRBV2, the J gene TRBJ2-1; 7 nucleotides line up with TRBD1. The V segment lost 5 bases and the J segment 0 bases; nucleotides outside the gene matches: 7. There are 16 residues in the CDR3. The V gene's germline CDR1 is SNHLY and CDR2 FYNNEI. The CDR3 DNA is TGTGCCAGCAGTCCCCGGACAGGCGGCTCCTACAATGAGCAGTTCTTC. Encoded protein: CASSPRTGGSYNEQFF.

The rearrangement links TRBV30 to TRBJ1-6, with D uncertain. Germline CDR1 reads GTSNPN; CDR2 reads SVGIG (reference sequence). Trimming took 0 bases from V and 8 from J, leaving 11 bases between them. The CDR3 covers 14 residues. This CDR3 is CAWSVKGWDSPLHF. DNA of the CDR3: TGTGCCTGGAGTGTCAAGGGATGGGATTCACCCCTCCACTTT.

The CDR3 loop is CASSSDNEQFF. CDR3 coding DNA: TGTGCCAGCAGCTCGGACAATGAGCAGTTCTTC. The chain employs TRBV7-6 and TRBJ2-1; no clear D. V gave up 4 bases and J gave up 5 bases, with 3 bases separating them. CDR1 is SGHVS and CDR2 is FNYEAQ in the germline V gene. CDR3 size: 11 residues.

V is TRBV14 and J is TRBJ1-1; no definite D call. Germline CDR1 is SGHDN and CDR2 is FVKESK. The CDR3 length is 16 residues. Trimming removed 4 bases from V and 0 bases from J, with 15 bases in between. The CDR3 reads CASSPRERTVNTEAFF. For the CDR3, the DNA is TGTGCCAGCAGCCCTCGCGAACGTACCGTGAACACTGAAGCTTTCTTT.

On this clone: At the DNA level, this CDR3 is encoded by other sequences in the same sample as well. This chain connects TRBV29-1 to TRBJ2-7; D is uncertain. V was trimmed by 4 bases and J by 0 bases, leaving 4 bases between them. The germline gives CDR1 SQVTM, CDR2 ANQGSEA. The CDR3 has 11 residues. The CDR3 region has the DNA TGCAGCGTTGGGACCTCCTACGAGCAGTACTTC. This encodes CSVGTSYEQYF.

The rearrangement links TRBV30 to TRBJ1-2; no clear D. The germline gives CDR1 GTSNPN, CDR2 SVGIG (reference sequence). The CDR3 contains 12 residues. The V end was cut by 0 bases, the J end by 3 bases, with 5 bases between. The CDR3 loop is CAWSVTHYGYTF. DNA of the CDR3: TGTGCCTGGAGTGTAACGCACTATGGCTACACCTTC.

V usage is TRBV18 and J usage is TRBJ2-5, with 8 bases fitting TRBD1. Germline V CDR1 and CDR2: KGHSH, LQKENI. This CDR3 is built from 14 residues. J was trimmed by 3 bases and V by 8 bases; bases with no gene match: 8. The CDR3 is CASRISGGEETQYF. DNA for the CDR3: TGTGCCAGCCGGATATCAGGGGGCGAAGAGACCCAGTACTTC.